This T cell receptor (beta chain) was observed in a study of breast tumors, draining lymph nodes, adjacent tissues. Study observations and caveats: Tumors had less TCR diversity than lymph nodes, more than nontumor tissue. That most tumor T cells come from lymph nodes remained unproven.

The lymph nodes were axillary draining lymph nodes from breast cancer patients. The CDR3 is 13 amino acids. The germline V gene has CDR1 SEHNR and CDR2 FQNEAQ (reference sequence). Trimming stripped 5 bases from V and 7 bases from J, with 14 bases between. TCRdb reprocessed the multiplex PCR reads with MiXCR, giving one entry per CDR3 protein. The repertoire holds under 110,000 distinct CDR3 sequences, more than 30% seen once, with around 5.9% in the top ten. The table lists this clonotype with many counts. The antigen is not known. This rearrangement joins TRBV7-9 to TRBJ1-2, with D perhaps TRBD1 (6 bases). Sequencing was performed on axillary lymph node tissue. The sequence derives from a female donor with breast cancer. Some clones in this sample may be carry-over from other donors' samples. The CDR3 DNA reads TGTGCCAGCAGCCTTACAGGGCTTCTTGGCTACACCTTC. Translating gives CASSLTGLLGYTF.